Detailed here is one TCR beta chain. V lost 6 bases to trimming and J lost 4 bases; unmatched junction nucleotides: 1. CDR3 length: 13 residues. Germline V lookup: CDR1 WSHSY, CDR2 SAAADI. This record comes from a study of blood T cell repertoires in COVID-19. Data came from immunoSEQ multiplex PCR; TCRdb stores just in-frame clones and leaves some out. The sample lists approximately 170,000 clones; 75% to 90% were seen once. Sequencing was carried out using peripheral blood. This TCR derives from a human donor in a cohort sampled during active COVID-19. The chain employs TRBV10-2 and TRBJ2-1; 9 bases match TRBD1. CDR3: CASRQGAYNEQFF. CDR3 nucleotide sequence: TGCGCCAGCAGACAGGGGGCTTACAATGAGCAGTTCTTC.